This T cell receptor beta chain stems from a study of tumor and adjacent non-tumor tissue in lung cancer. CDR3 length equals 12 residues. V gave up 5 bases and J gave up 10 bases, with 12 bases separating them. A remark on this clonotype: The antigen is unknown.

Three rounds of nested PCR, following a modified ARM-PCR protocol, produced the TCRbeta library. TCRdb re-called the multiplex PCR reads through MiXCR, storing one row per CDR3 protein. Of roughly 140,000 distinct CDR3 sequences in the sample, around 67% were seen once. The template was RNA from unsorted bulk tissue. Findings and caveats of the study: Compared with tumor, normal lung showed significantly lower TCR diversity.

The chain couples TRBV12-3 or TRBV12-4 to TRBJ2-1; D call uncertain. This clonotype originated in a man aged 55 to 70 with small cell lung cancer. The source material was lung tumor tissue. The CDR3 region has the DNA TGTGCCAGCAGTCTTGCCGATAGCGAGCAGTTCTTC. This codes for CASSLADSEQFF.